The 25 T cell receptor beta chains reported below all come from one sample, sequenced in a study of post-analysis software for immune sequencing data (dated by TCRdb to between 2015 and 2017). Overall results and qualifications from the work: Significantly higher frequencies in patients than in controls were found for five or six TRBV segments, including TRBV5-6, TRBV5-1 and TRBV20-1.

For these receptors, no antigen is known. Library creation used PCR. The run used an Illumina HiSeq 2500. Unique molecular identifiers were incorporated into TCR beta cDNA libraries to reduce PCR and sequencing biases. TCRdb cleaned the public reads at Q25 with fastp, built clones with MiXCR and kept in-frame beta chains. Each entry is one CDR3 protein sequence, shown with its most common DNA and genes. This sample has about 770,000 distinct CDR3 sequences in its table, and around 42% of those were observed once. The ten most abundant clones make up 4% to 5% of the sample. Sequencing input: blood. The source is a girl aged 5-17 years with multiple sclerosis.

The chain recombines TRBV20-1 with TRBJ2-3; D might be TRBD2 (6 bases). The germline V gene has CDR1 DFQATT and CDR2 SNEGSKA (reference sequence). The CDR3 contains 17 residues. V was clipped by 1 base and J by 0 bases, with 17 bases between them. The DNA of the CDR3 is TGCAGTGCTAGAGCTTTGACTAGTCGGGAGAGCACAGATACGCAGTATTTT. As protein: CSARALTSRESTDTQYF.

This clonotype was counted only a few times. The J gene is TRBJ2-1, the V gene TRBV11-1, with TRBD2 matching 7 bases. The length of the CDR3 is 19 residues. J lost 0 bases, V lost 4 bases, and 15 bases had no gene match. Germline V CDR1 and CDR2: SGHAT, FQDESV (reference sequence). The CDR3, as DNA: TGTGCCAGCAGCTCAGACAGCGGGATGGCTCTGGGCTCCTACAATGAGCAGTTCTTC. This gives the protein CASSSDSGMALGSYNEQFF.

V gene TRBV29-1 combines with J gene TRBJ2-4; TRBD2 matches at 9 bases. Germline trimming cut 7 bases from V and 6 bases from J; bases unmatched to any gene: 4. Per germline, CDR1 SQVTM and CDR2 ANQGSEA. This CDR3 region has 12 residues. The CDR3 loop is CSARLAANIQYF. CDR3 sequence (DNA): TGCAGCGCTCGACTAGCGGCAAACATTCAGTACTTC.

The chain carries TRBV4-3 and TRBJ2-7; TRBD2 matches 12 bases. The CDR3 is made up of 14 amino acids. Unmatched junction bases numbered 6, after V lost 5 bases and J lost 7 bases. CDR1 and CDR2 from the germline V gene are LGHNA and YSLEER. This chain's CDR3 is CASSSQLAGGEQYF. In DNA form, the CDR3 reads TGCGCCAGCAGCAGTCAACTAGCGGGAGGTGAGCAGTACTTC.

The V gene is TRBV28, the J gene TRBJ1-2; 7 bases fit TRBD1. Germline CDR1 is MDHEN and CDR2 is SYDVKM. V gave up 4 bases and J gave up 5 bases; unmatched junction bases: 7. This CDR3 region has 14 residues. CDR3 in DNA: TGTGCCAGCAGTTCCTCGACAGGGCTTTATGGCTACACCTTC. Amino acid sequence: CASSSSTGLYGYTF.

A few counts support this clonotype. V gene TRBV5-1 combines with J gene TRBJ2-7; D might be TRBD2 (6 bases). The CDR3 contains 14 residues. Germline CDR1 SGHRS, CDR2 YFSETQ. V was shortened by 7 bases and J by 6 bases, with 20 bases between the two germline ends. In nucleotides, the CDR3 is TGCGCCAGCGGGGACGGGGGACGGTTCTCCGAGCAGTACTTC. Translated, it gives CASGDGGRFSEQYF.

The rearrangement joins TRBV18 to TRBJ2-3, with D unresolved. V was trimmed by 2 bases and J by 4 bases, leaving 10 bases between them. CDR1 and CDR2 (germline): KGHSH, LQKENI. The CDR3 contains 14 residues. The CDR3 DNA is TGTGCCAGCTCACCAGGTCACGGGCCAGATACGCAGTATTTT. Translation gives CASSPGHGPDTQYF.

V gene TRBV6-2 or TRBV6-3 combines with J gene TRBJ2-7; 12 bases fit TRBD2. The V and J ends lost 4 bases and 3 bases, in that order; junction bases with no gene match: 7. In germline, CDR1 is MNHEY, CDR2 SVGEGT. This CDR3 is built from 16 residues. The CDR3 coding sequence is TGTGCCAGCAGTTTGGCCCCGACTAGCGGGAGCTACGAGCAGTACTTC. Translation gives CASSLAPTSGSYEQYF.

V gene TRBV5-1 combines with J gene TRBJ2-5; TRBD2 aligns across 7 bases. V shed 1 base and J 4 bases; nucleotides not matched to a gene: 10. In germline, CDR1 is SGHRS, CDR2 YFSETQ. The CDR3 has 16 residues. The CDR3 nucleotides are TGCGCCAGCAGCTTGCGCCAGGGACTATTTGGAGAGACCCAGTACTTC. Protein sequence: CASSLRQGLFGETQYF.

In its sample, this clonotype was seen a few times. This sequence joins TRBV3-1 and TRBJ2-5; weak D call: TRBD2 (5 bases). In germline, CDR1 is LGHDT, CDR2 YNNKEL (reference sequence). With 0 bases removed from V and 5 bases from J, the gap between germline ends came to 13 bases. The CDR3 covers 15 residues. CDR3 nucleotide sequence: TGTGCCAGCAGCCAAGACGGCGGGCGTGTGGAGACCCAGTACTTC. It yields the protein CASSQDGGRVETQYF.

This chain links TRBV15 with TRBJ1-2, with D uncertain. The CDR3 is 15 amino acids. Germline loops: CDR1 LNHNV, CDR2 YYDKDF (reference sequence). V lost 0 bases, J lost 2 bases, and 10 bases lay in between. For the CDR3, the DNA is TGTGCCACCAGCAGAGAGTTGGGGATCAACTATGGCTACACCTTC. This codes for CATSRELGINYGYTF.

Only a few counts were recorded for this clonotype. Written as DNA, the CDR3 is TGTGCCAGCAGTGGCGGGACAGGGTTCCACGAGCAGTACTTC. It codes for CASSGGTGFHEQYF. The chain employs TRBV12-3 or TRBV12-4 and TRBJ2-7; TRBD1 aligns across 9 bases. The V gene end was trimmed by 5 bases and the J gene end by 5 bases; junction bases not matched to a gene: 7. The CDR3 sequence is 14 residues long.

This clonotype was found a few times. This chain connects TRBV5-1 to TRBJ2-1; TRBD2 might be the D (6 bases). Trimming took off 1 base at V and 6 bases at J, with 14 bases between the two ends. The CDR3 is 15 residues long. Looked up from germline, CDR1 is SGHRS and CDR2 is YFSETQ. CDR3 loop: CASSLSDGSSNEQFF. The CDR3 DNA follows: TGCGCCAGCAGCTTGTCGGACGGGAGCTCCAATGAGCAGTTCTTC. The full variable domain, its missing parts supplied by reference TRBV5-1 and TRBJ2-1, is KAGVTQTPRYLIKTRGQQVTLSCSPISGHRSVSWYQQTPGQGLQFLFEYFSETQRNKGNFPGRFSGRQFSNSRSEMNVSTLELGDSALYLCASSLSDGSSNEQFFGPGTRLTVL.

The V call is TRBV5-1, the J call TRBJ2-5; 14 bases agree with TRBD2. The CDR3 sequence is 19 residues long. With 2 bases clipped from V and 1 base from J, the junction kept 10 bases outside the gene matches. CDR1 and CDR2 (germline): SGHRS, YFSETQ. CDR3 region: CASSFRRTSGRILQETQYF. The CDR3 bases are TGCGCCAGCAGCTTCCGACGGACTAGCGGGAGGATCCTCCAAGAGACCCAGTACTTC.

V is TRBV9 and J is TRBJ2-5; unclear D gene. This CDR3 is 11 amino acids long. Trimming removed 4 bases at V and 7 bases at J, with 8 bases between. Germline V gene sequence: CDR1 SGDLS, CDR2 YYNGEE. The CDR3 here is CASSPWGTQYF. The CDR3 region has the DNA TGTGCCAGCAGCCCCTGGGGGACCCAGTACTTC. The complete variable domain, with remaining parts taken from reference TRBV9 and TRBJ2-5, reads DSGVTQTPKHLITATGQRVTLRCSPRSGDLSVYWYQQSLDQGLQFLIQYYNGEERAKGNILERFSAQQFPDLHSELNLSSLELGDSALYFCASSPWGTQYFGPGTRLLVL.

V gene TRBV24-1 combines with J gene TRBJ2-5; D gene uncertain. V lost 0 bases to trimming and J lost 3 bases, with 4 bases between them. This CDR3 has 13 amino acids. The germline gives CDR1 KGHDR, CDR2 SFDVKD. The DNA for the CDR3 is TGTGCCACCAGTGATTTGGACGAAGAGACCCAGTACTTC. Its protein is CATSDLDEETQYF.

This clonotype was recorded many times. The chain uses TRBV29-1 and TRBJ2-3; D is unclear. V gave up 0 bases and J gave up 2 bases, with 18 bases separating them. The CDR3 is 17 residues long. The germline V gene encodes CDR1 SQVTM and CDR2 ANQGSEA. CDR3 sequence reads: CSVEDPTDGYSTDTQYF. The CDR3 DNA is TGCAGCGTTGAAGATCCAACTGACGGGTATTCCACAGATACGCAGTATTTT.

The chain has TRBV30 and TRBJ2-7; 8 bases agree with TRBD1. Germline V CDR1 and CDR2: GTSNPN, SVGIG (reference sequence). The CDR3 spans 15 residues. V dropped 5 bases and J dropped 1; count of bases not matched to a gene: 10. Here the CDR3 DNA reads TGTGCCTGGGAGGCCCCGCAGGGGGCTTCCTACGAGCAGTACTTC. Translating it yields CAWEAPQGASYEQYF.

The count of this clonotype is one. The CDR3 nucleotides are TGTGCCAGCAGCGTAGCTATTAGCGGGACCTTGGATACGCAGTATTTT. Protein product: CASSVAISGTLDTQYF. The chain carries TRBV9 and TRBJ2-3, with 8 positions matching TRBD2. The CDR3 is 16 amino acids. Per the germline V gene, CDR1 is SGDLS and CDR2 is YYNGEE. Trimming took 0 bases from V and 6 from J; bases not matched to a gene: 9.

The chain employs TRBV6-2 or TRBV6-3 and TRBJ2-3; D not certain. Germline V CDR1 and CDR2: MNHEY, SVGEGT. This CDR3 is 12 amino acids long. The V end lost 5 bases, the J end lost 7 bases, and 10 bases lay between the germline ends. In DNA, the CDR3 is TGTGCCAGCAGTCAATCCGGAAATACGCAGTATTTT. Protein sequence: CASSQSGNTQYF.

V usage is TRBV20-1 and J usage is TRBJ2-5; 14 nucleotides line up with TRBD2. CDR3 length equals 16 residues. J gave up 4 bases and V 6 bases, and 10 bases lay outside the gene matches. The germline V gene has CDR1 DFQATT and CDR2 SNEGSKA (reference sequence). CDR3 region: CSAARLAGGGGETQYF. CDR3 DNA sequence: TGCAGTGCGGCACGACTAGCGGGAGGGGGGGGAGAGACCCAGTACTTC.

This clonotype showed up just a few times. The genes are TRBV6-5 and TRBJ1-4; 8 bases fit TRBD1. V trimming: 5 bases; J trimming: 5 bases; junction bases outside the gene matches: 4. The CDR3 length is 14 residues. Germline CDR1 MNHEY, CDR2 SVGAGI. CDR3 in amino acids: CASSAYRGNEKLFF. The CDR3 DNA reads TGTGCCAGCAGTGCGTACAGGGGGAATGAAAAACTGTTTTTT.

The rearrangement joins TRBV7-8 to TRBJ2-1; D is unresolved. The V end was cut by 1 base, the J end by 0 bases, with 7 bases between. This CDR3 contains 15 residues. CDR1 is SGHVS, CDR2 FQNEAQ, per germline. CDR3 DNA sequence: TGTGCCAGCAGCTTAGGCGTCCCCTCCTACAATGAGCAGTTCTTC. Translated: CASSLGVPSYNEQFF.

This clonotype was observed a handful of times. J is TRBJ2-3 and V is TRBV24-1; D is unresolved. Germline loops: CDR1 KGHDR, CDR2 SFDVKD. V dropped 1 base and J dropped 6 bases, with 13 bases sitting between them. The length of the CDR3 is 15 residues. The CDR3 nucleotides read TGTGCCACCAGTGATTTAGAGGCCCTCGGGGATACGCAGTATTTT. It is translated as CATSDLEALGDTQYF.

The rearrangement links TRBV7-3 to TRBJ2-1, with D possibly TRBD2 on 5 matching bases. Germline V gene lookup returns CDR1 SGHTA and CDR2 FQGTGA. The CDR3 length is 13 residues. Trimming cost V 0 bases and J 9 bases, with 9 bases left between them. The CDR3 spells CASSLTGEGEQFF. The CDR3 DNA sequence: TGTGCCAGCAGCTTAACTGGAGAGGGTGAGCAGTTCTTC.